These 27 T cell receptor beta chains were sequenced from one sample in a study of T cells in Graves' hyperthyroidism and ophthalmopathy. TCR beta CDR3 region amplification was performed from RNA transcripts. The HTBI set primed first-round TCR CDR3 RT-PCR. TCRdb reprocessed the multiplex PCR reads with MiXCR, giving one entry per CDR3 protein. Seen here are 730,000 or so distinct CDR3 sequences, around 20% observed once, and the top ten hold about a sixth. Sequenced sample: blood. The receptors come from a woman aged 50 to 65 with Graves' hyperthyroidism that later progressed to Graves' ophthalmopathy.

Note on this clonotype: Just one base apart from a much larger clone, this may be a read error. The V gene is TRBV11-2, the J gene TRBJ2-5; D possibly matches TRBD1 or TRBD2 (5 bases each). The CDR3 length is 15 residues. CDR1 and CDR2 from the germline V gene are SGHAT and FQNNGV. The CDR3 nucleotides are TGTGCCAGCAGCTTAGTGCAGGGACCCCAAGAGGCCCAGTACTTC. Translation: CASSLVQGPQEAQYF.

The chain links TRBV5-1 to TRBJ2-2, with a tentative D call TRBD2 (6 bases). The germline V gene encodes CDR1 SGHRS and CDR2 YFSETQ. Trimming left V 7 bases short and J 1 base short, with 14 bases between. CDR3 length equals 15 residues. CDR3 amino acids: CASGKVSGNTGELFF. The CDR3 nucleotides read TGCGCCAGCGGGAAAGTTAGCGGGAACACCGGGGAGCTGTTTTTT.

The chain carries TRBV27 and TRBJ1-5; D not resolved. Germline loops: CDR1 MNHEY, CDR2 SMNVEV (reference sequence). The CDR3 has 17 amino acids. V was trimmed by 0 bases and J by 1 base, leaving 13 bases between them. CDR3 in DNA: TGTGCCAGCAGTTTATCCAGCCCGGTCTGGAGCAATCAGCCCCAGCATTTT. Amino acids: CASSLSSPVWSNQPQHF.

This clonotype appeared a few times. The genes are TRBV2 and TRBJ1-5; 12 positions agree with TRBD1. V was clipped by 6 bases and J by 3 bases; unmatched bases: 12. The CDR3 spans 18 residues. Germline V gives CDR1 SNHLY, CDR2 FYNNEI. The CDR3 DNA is TGTGCCAGCAGCTCCGGGACAGGGGGCGCGGGGGTCAATCAGCCCCAGCATTTT. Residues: CASSSGTGGAGVNQPQHF.

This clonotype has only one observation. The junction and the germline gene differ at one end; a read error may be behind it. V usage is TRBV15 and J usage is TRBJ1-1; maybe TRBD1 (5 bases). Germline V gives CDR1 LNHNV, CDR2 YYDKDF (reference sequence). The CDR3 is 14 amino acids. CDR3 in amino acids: CDTRVWGQDTEAFF. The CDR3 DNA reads TGTGACACCAGGGTGTGGGGCCAGGACACTGAAGCTTTCTTT. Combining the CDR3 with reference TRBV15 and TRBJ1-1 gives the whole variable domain DAMVIQNPRYQVTQFGKPVTLSCSQTLNHNVMYWYQQKSSQAPKLLFHYYDKDFNNEADTPDNFQSRRPNTSFCFLDIRSPGLGDTAMYLCDTRVWGQDTEAFFGQGTRLTVV.

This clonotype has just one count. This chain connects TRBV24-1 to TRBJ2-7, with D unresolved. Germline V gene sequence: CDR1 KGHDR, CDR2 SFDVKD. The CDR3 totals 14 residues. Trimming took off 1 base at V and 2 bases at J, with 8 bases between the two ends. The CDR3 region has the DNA TGTGCCACCAGTGATTTTGGGCCGCCCTACGAGCAGTACTTC. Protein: CATSDFGPPYEQYF.

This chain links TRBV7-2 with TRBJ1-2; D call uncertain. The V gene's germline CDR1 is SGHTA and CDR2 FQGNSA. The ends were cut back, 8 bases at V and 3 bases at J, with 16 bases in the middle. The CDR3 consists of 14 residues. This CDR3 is CASRTTGMDYGYTF. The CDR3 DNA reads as TGTGCCAGCCGAACGACTGGGATGGACTATGGCTACACCTTC.

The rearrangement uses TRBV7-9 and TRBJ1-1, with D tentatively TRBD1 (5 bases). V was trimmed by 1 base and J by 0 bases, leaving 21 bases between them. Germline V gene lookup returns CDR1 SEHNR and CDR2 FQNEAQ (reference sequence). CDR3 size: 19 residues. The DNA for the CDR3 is TGTGCCAGCAGCTTAGGGGGGTTCGGGCTGGGGACTGTGAACACTGAAGCTTTCTTT. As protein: CASSLGGFGLGTVNTEAFF.

The CDR3 nucleotides are TGTGCCAGCAGCCAACGGACTACGACCGGGCACGAGCAGTACTTC. Its protein product is CASSQRTTTGHEQYF. The chain has TRBV5-4 and TRBJ2-7; weak D call: TRBD2 (6 bases). V was cut by 4 bases and J by 5 bases, with 19 bases left in between. This CDR3 contains 15 residues. Germline V gene lookup returns CDR1 SGHNT and CDR2 YYREEE (reference sequence).

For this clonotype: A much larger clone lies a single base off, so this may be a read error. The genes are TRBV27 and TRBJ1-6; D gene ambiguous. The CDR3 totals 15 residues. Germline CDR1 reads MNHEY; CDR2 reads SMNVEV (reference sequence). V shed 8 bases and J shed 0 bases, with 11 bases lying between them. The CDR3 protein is CASWKGDSYNSPLHF. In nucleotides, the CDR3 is TGTGCCAGCTGGAAAGGTGACTCCTATAATTCACCCCTCCACTTT.

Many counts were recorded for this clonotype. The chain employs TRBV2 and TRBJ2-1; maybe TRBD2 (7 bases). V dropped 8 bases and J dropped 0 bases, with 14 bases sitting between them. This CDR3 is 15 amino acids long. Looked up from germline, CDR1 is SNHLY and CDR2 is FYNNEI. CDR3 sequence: CASSGGQSSYNEQFF. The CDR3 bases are TGTGCCAGCTCGGGGGGCCAGAGCTCCTACAATGAGCAGTTCTTC.

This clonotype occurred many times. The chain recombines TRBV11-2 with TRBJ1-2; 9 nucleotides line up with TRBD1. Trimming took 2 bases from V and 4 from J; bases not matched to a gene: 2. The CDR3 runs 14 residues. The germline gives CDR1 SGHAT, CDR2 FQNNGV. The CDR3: CASSLTGGSYGYTF. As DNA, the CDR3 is TGTGCCAGCAGCTTAACAGGGGGCAGCTATGGCTACACCTTC.

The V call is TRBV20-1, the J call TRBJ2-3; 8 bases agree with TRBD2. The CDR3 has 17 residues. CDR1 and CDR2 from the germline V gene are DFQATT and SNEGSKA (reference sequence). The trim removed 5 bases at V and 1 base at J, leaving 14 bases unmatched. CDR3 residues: CSARRGGVGGGTDTQYF. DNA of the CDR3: TGCAGTGCTCGAAGGGGGGGAGTCGGGGGGGGCACAGATACGCAGTATTTT.

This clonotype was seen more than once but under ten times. Here the CDR3 reads CAWSTTPGNTIYF. DNA for the CDR3: TGTGCCTGGTCGACTACCCCTGGAAACACCATATATTTT. This chain joins TRBV30 and TRBJ1-3; no reliable D call. This CDR3 is 13 amino acids long. Germline V lookup: CDR1 GTSNPN, CDR2 SVGIG (reference sequence). V shed 5 bases and J shed 2 bases, with 10 bases lying between them.

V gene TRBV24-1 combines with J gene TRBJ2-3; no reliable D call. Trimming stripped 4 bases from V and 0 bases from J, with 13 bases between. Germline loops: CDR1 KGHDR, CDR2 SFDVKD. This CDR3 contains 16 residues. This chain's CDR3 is CATSERWTVSTDTQYF. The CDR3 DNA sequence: TGTGCCACCAGTGAACGATGGACCGTTAGCACAGATACGCAGTATTTT.

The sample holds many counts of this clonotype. CDR3: CASSPPTGRSAFF. The CDR3 coding sequence is TGCGCCAGCAGCCCTCCGACCGGGCGGTCAGCTTTCTTT. The J gene is TRBJ1-1, the V gene TRBV5-1; D call uncertain. Trimming stripped 4 bases from V and 10 bases from J, with 17 bases between. This CDR3 is 13 amino acids long. Germline V gene sequence: CDR1 SGHRS, CDR2 YFSETQ.

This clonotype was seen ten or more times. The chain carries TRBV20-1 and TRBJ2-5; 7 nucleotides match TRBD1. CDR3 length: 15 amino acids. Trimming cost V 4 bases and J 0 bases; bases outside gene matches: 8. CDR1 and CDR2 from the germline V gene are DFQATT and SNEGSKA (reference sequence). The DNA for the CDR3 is TGCAGTGCTACAACCCACGGGACAGACCAAGAGACCCAGTACTTC. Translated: CSATTHGTDQETQYF.

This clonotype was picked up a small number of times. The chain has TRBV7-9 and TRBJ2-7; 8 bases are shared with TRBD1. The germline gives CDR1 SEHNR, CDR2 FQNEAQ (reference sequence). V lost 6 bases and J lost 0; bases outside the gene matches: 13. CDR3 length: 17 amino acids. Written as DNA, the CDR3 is TGTGCCAGCAGACCCGGGACAGGCCAAGCCCCCTCCTACGAGCAGTACTTC. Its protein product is CASRPGTGQAPSYEQYF.

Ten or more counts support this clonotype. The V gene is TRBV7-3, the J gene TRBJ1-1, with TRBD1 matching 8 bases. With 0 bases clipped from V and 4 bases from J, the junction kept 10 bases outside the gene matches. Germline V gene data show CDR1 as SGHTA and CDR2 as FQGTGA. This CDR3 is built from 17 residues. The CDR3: CASSLTGGTGSSTEAFF. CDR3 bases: TGTGCCAGCAGCTTAACGGGGGGGACAGGATCATCCACTGAAGCTTTCTTT.

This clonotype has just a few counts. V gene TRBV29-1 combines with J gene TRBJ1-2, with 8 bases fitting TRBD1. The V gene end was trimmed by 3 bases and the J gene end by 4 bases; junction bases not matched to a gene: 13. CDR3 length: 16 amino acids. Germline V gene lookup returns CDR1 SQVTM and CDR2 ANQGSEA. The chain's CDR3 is CSVDDLTGQGAYGYTF. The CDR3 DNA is TGCAGCGTTGATGATTTGACGGGGCAGGGGGCCTATGGCTACACCTTC. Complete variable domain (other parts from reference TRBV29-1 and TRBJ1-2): SAVISQKPSRDICQRGTSLTIQCQVDSQVTMMFWYRQQPGQSLTLIATANQGSEATYESGFVIDKFPISRPNLTFSTLTVSNMSPEDSSIYLCSVDDLTGQGAYGYTFGSGTRLTVV.

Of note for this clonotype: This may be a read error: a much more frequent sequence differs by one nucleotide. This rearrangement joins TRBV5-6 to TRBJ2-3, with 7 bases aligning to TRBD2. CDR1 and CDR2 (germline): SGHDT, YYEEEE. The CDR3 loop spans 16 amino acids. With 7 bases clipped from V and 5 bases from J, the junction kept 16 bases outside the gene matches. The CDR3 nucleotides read TGTGCCAGCGGCCCCGGGCAGCGGGGCGGAGTAGATACGCAGTATTTT. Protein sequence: CASGPGQRGGVDTQYF.

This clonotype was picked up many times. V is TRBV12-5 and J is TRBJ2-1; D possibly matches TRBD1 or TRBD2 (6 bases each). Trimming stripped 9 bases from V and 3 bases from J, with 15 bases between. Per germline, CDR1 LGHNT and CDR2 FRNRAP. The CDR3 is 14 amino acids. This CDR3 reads CASSGAVGYNEQFF. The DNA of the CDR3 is TGTGCTAGCTCGGGGGCGGTCGGCTACAATGAGCAGTTCTTC.

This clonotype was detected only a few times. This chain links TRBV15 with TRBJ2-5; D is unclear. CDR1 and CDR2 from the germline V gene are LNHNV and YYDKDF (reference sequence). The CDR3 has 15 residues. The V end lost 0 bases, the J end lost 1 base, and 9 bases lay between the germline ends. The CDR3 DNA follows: TGTGCCACCAGCAGAGAATCGGCAAGCCAAGAGACCCAGTACTTC. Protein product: CATSRESASQETQYF.

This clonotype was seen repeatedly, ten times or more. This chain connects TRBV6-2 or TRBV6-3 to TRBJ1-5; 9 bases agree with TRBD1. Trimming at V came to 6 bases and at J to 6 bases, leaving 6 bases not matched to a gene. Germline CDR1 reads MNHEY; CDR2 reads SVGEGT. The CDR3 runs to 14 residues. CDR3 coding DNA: TGTGCCAGCAGAAACACAGGGGGCGGTCAGCCCCAGCATTTT. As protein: CASRNTGGGQPQHF.

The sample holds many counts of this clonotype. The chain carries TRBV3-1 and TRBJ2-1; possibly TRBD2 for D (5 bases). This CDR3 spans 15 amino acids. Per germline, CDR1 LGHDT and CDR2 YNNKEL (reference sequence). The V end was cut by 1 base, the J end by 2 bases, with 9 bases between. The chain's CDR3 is CASSQVAGAYNEQFF. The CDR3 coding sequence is TGTGCCAGCAGCCAAGTTGCGGGCGCCTACAATGAGCAGTTCTTC.

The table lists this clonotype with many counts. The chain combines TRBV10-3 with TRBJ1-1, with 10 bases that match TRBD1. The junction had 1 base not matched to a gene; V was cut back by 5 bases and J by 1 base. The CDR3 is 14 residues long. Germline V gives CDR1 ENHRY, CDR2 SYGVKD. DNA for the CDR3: TGTGCCATCAGTAGGGACAGGGGGAACACTGAAGCTTTCTTT. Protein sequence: CAISRDRGNTEAFF.

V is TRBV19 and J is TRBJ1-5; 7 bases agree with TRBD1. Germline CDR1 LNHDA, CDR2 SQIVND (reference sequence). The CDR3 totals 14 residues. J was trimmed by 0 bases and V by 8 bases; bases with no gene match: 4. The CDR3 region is CASGQDYSNQPQHF. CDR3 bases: TGTGCCAGTGGACAGGATTATAGCAATCAGCCCCAGCATTTT.